The clone carrying this T cell receptor beta chain was picked up one time. Its ends do not fully match the called genes, so a read error is possible. A CD8+CD4-CCR7+CD45RA+ gate was used to sort naive CD8 T cells. These data belong to a study of molecular identifiers for immune sequencing clone quantification. TCRdb recomputed calls from the PCR reads with MiXCR, one row per CDR3 protein. The sample has over 600,000 distinct CDR3 sequences, less than 20% seen once. CDR1 is DFQATT and CDR2 is SNEGSKA in the germline V gene (reference sequence). CDR3 length equals 12 residues. The sequencing input was naive CD8+ T cells from blood, with Jurkat cell RNA spiked in. Regarding subset: FACS-sorted CD8+CD4-CCR7+CD45RA+ naive T cells. This sequence originates from a human donor in good health. Some libraries in this study had Jurkat cell RNA spiked in. This sequence joins TRBV20-1 and TRBJ2-7, with D uncertain. The CDR3 here is CSARDIAYKQYF. The CDR3 DNA reads TGCAGTGCTAGAGATATTGCCTACAAGCAGTACTTC.